A selection of T cell receptor beta chains follows, all from one sample in a study of T cell responses to AZD1222 COVID-19 vaccine. TCRdb keeps only in-frame clones here, not all; method: immunoSEQ multiplex PCR. The profile covers 100,000 or so clones, with 70% to 90% appearing a single time and 2.5% to 3% taken by the ten largest. The sample in question was peripheral blood, obtained on day 0 of AZD1222 vaccination. The receptors were gathered from an adult in good health. Both conserved end residues are part of each CDR3. Each record gives: CDR3 protein, CDR3 DNA, clone size, V gene, D gene, J gene. D genes are given only for firm matches. Clone size, where shown, is once, few, many, or a class for clones that have expanded.

cdr3_aa: CASSPEWGGGTEAFF
cdr3_nt: TGTGCCAGCAGCCCGGAGTGGGGAGGTGGCACTGAAGCTTTCTTT
clone_size: .
v_call: TRBV7-9
d_call: .
j_call: TRBJ1-1

cdr3_aa: CATSRYTGENEKLFF
cdr3_nt: TGTGCCACCAGCAGATATACAGGGGAGAATGAAAAACTGTTTTTT
clone_size: .
v_call: TRBV15
d_call: TRBD1
j_call: TRBJ1-4

cdr3_aa: CASSPSGPNTGELFF
cdr3_nt: TGTGCCAGCAGCCCCTCGGGACCAAACACCGGGGAGCTGTTTTTT
clone_size: .
v_call: TRBV7-3
d_call: .
j_call: TRBJ2-2

cdr3_aa: CASSQNAGSGYTF
cdr3_nt: TGTGCCAGCAGCCAAAACGCCGGGAGCGGCTACACCTTC
clone_size: once
v_call: TRBV16
d_call: .
j_call: TRBJ1-2

cdr3_aa: CASRRGSGGRTGELFF
cdr3_nt: TGTGCCAGCAGGAGGGGTAGCGGGGGGCGCACCGGGGAGCTGTTTTTT
clone_size: .
v_call: TRBV2
d_call: TRBD2
j_call: TRBJ2-2

cdr3_aa: CAGDRGTSGANVLTF
cdr3_nt: TGTGCCGGGGACAGGGGGACCTCTGGGGCCAACGTCCTGACTTTC
clone_size: .
v_call: TRBV6-5
d_call: TRBD1
j_call: TRBJ2-6

cdr3_aa: CASSLAIPLAGLLQETQYF
cdr3_nt: TGTGCCAGCAGCTTAGCCATTCCCCTAGCGGGCCTCCTCCAAGAGACCCAGTACTTC
clone_size: .
v_call: TRBV11-2
d_call: TRBD2
j_call: TRBJ2-5

cdr3_aa: CASSFRTTEKLFF
cdr3_nt: TGTGCCAGCAGCTTTCGAACGACCGAAAAACTGTTTTTT
clone_size: .
v_call: TRBV5-4
d_call: .
j_call: TRBJ1-4

cdr3_aa: CASSLSWSSNSNQPQHF
cdr3_nt: TGTGCCAGCAGCTTATCTTGGAGTAGTAATAGCAATCAGCCCCAGCATTTT
clone_size: .
v_call: TRBV7-9
d_call: .
j_call: TRBJ1-5

cdr3_aa: CASSASPDYGYTF
cdr3_nt: TGTGCCAGCAGCGCTTCGCCGGATTATGGCTACACCTTC
clone_size: .
v_call: TRBV11-3
d_call: .
j_call: TRBJ1-2

cdr3_aa: CSVGQRQETQYF
cdr3_nt: TGCAGCGTTGGACAAAGGCAAGAGACCCAGTACTTC
clone_size: .
v_call: TRBV29-1
d_call: .
j_call: TRBJ2-5

cdr3_aa: CASSLERGYTEAFF
cdr3_nt: TGTGCCAGCAGCTTGGAACGAGGATACACTGAAGCTTTCTTT
clone_size: once
v_call: TRBV5-6
d_call: .
j_call: TRBJ1-1

cdr3_aa: CASRRLAGGVYEQYF
cdr3_nt: TGTGCCAGCAGGCGACTAGCGGGAGGTGTCTACGAGCAGTACTTC
clone_size: .
v_call: TRBV13
d_call: TRBD2
j_call: TRBJ2-7

cdr3_aa: CASSLQGATQYF
cdr3_nt: TGTGCCAGCAGTCTGCAGGGGGCTACGCAGTATTTT
clone_size: .
v_call: TRBV6-2/TRBV6-3
d_call: TRBD1
j_call: TRBJ2-3

cdr3_aa: CALGQGSNQPQHF
cdr3_nt: TGTGCCCTGGGACAGGGGTCCAATCAGCCCCAGCATTTT
clone_size: once
v_call: TRBV28
d_call: TRBD1
j_call: TRBJ1-5

cdr3_aa: CASSGIRGQDKFQSNQPQHF
cdr3_nt: TGCGCCAGCAGTGGAATACGGGGACAGGATAAATTTCAATCCAATCAGCCCCAGCATTTT
clone_size: .
v_call: TRBV10-1
d_call: TRBD1
j_call: TRBJ1-5

cdr3_aa: CAGARGGQLSNYGYTF
cdr3_nt: TGTGCCGGCGCCCGGGGGGGGCAATTAAGTAACTATGGCTACACCTTC
clone_size: .
v_call: TRBV25-1
d_call: .
j_call: TRBJ1-2

cdr3_aa: CASSRAELGNNEQFF
cdr3_nt: TGTGCCAGCAGCCGAGCGGAGCTGGGTAACAATGAGCAGTTCTTC
clone_size: .
v_call: TRBV11-2
d_call: .
j_call: TRBJ2-1

cdr3_aa: CASSQWGEGGNTIYF
cdr3_nt: TGTGCCAGCAGCCAATGGGGGGAGGGAGGAAACACCATATATTTT
clone_size: .
v_call: TRBV9
d_call: .
j_call: TRBJ1-3

cdr3_aa: CASRYGQNTEAFF
cdr3_nt: TGTGCCAGCAGGTACGGGCAGAACACTGAAGCTTTCTTT
clone_size: .
v_call: TRBV27
d_call: .
j_call: TRBJ1-1

cdr3_aa: CASSSETSLRETQYF
cdr3_nt: TGTGCCAGTAGTTCCGAGACTAGCTTGAGAGAGACCCAGTACTTC
clone_size: .
v_call: TRBV19
d_call: TRBD2
j_call: TRBJ2-5

cdr3_aa: CASSLGGTPYNEQFF
cdr3_nt: TGTGCCAGCAGCTTAGGCGGGACCCCCTACAATGAGCAGTTCTTC
clone_size: .
v_call: TRBV7-2
d_call: .
j_call: TRBJ2-1

cdr3_aa: CASSRTGTGDLGLNSPLHF
cdr3_nt: TGTGCCAGCAGCCGAACCGGGACAGGGGATTTAGGCCTTAATTCACCCCTCCACTTT
clone_size: .
v_call: TRBV3-1/TRBV3-2
d_call: TRBD1
j_call: TRBJ1-6

cdr3_aa: CASRQAYGRDQETQYF
cdr3_nt: TGCGCCAGCAGGCAAGCCTACGGACGGGACCAAGAGACCCAGTACTTC
clone_size: .
v_call: TRBV5-1
d_call: .
j_call: TRBJ2-5

cdr3_aa: CASSSPQGQETQYF
cdr3_nt: TGCGCCAGCAGCTCACCACAGGGACAAGAGACCCAGTACTTC
clone_size: .
v_call: TRBV5-1
d_call: .
j_call: TRBJ2-5

cdr3_aa: CASSFNPKDTQYF
cdr3_nt: TGTGCCAGCAGCTTCAATCCCAAGGATACGCAGTATTTT
clone_size: .
v_call: TRBV5-4
d_call: .
j_call: TRBJ2-3

cdr3_aa: CASSQVGRNSPLHF
cdr3_nt: TGTGCCAGCAGCCAAGTTGGCAGAAATTCACCCCTCCACTTT
clone_size: .
v_call: TRBV4-2
d_call: .
j_call: TRBJ1-6